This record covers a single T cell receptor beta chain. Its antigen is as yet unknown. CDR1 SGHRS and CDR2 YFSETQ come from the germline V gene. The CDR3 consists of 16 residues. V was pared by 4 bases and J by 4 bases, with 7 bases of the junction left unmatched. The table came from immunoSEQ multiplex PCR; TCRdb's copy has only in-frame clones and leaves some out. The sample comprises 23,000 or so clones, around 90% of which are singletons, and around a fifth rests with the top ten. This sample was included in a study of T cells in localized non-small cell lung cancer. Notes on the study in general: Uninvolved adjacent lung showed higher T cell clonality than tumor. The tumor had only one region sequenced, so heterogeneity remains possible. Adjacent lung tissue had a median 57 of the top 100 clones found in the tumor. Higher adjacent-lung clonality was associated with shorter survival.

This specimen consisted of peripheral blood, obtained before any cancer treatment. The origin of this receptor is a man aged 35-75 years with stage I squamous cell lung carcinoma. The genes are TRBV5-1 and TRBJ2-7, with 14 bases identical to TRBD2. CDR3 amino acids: CASSPGTSGGLYEQYF. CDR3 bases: TGCGCCAGCAGCCCCGGGACTAGCGGGGGACTTTACGAGCAGTACTTC. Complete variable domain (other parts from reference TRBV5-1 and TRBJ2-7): KAGVTQTPRYLIKTRGQQVTLSCSPISGHRSVSWYQQTPGQGLQFLFEYFSETQRNKGNFPGRFSGRQFSNSRSEMNVSTLELGDSALYLCASSPGTSGGLYEQYFGPGTRLTVT.